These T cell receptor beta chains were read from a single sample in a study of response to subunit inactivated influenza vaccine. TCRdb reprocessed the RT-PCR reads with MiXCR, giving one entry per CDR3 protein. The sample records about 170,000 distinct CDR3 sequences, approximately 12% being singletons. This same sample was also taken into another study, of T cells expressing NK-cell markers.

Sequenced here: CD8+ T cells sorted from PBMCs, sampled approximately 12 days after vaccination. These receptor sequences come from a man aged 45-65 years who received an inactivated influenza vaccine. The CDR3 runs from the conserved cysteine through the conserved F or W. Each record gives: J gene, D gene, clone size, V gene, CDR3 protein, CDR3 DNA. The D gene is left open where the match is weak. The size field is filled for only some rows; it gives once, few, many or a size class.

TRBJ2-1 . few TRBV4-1 CASSQLPATEQFF TGCGCCAGCAGCCAACTTCCGGCAACTGAGCAGTTCTTC
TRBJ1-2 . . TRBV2 CASRGDRNRGYTF TGTGCCAGCAGGGGAGACAGGAATCGGGGCTACACCTTC
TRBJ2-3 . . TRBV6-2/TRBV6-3 CATEIPPSDTQYF TGTGCCACCGAGATACCCCCCTCGGATACGCAGTATTTT
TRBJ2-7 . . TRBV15 CATSRERGNYEQYF TGTGCCACCAGCAGAGAGCGTGGGAACTACGAGCAGTACTTC
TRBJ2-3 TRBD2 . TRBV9 CASSVSGGDTDTQYF TGTGCCAGCAGCGTATCCGGGGGGGACACAGATACGCAGTATTTT
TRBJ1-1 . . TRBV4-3 CASRRHGERTEAFF TGCGCCAGCAGGAGACATGGGGAACGGACTGAAGCTTTCTTT
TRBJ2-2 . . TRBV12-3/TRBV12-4 CASSLTAPFDNTGELFF TGTGCCAGCAGTCTAACAGCCCCATTCGACAACACCGGGGAGCTGTTTTTT
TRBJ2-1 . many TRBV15 CATSLTGSGYNEQFF TGTGCCACCAGCCTAACAGGGTCAGGCTACAATGAGCAGTTCTTC
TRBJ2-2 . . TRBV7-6 CASSLDAQEYTGELFF TGTGCCAGCAGCTTAGATGCACAGGAGTACACCGGGGAGCTGTTTTTT
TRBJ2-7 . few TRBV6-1 CASTRDVYEQYF TGTGCCAGCACGAGGGACGTCTACGAGCAGTACTTC
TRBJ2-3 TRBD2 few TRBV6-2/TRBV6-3 CASGPSGRETRDTQYF TGTGCCAGCGGTCCTAGCGGGAGAGAGACGAGGGATACGCAGTATTTT
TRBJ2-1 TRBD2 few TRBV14 CASSLVVTSGPYF TGTGCCAGCAGCCTAGTAGTGACTAGCGGGCCGTACTTC
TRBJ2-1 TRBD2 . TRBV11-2 CASNYLAGVTSSYNEQFF TGTGCCAGCAACTATCTAGCGGGGGTAACGAGCTCCTACAATGAGCAGTTCTTC
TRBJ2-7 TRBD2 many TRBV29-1 CSVVLAGEPYEQYF TGCAGCGTCGTTCTAGCGGGAGAGCCCTACGAGCAGTACTTC
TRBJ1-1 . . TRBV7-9 CAVRSVATLNTEAFF TGTGCCGTCAGATCTGTAGCAACCCTGAACACTGAAGCTTTCTTT
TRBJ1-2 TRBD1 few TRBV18 CASSPQDRGYGYTF TGTGCCAGCTCACCTCAGGACAGGGGGTATGGCTACACCTTC
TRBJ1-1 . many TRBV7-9 CASSLAGGRNTEAFF TGTGCCAGCAGCTTAGCGGGGGGGCGGAATACTGAAGCTTTCTTT
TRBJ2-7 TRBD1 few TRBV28 CASSFSGQGQISYEQYF TGTGCCAGCAGTTTTTCGGGACAGGGTCAAATCTCCTACGAGCAGTACTTC
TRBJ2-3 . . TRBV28 CASSLSSRDTQYF TGTGCCAGCAGTTTGTCGTCCAGGGATACGCAGTATTTT
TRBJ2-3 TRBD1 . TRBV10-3 CAAKPGAGGLTDTQYF TGTGCCGCGAAGCCCGGGGCAGGGGGTCTCACAGATACGCAGTATTTT
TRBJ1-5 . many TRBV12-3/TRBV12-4 CASSFYRVGQPQHF TGTGCCAGCAGTTTTTACAGGGTCGGTCAGCCCCAGCATTTT
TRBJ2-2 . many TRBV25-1 CASSRTNTGELFF TGTGCCAGCAGTCGGACGAACACCGGGGAGCTGTTTTTT
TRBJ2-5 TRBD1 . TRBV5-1 CASSRGTGGPLFQETQYF TGCGCCAGCAGCCGCGGTACAGGGGGTCCGCTGTTCCAAGAGACCCAGTACTTC
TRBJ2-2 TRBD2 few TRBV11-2 CASSLPTGLAINTGELFF TGTGCCAGCAGCTTACCCACCGGACTAGCGATTAACACCGGGGAGCTGTTTTTT
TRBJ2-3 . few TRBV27 CASSLSATDTQYF TGTGCCAGCAGTTTATCGGCAACAGATACGCAGTATTTT
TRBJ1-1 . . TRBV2 CASLHSSMNTEAFF TGTGCCAGCCTTCACAGCTCTATGAACACTGAAGCTTTCTTT
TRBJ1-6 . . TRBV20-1 CSARDSGRGRSAYNSPLHF TGCAGTGCTAGAGATAGTGGCCGGGGGCGGTCGGCCTATAATTCACCCCTCCACTTT
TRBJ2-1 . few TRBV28 CASSRGPGLDSYNEQFF TGTGCCAGCAGTAGAGGGCCAGGTTTAGACTCCTACAATGAGCAGTTCTTC
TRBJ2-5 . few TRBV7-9 CASSTRVQETQYF TGTGCCAGCAGCACAAGGGTACAAGAGACCCAGTACTTC
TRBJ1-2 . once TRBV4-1 CASRGPGQTFYTF TGCGCCAGCAGAGGTCCGGGACAAACATTCTACACCTTC
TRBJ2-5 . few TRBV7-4 CASSLGEQDGETQYF TGTGCCAGCAGCTTAGGGGAGCAGGACGGAGAGACCCAGTACTTC
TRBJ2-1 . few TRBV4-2 CASSSSIVGSYNEQFF TGTGCCAGCAGCTCGTCAATAGTTGGCTCCTACAATGAGCAGTTCTTC
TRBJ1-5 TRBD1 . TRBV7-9 CASSWGQGAQSQPQHF TGTGCCAGCAGCTGGGGACAGGGGGCTCAGAGTCAGCCCCAGCATTTT